The rows below give T cell receptor beta chains drawn from one sample of a study of shared clonotypes between healthy human individuals. Sequenced by immunoSEQ multiplex PCR; TCRdb stores in-frame clones only, minus some. Here the sample spans 800,000 to 950,000 clones, about 97% being singletons. The sequenced sample consisted of naive CD8+ T cells sorted from blood. These receptors were obtained from a man younger than 40 in good health. CDR3s include the opening cysteine and the closing phenylalanine or tryptophan. The D gene is left open where the match is weak. Rows may omit the clone size; those that give it use once, few, many or a size class.

clone_size,j_call,d_call,v_call,cdr3_nt,cdr3_aa
-,TRBJ2-1,-,TRBV19,TGTGCCAGTAGTATATTCCTCTCGGCGGGTTCCTACAATGAGCAGTTCTTC,CASSIFLSAGSYNEQFF
once,TRBJ1-2,-,TRBV12-5,TGTGCTAGTGGTTTGGTGCCAGGGGCTAACTATGGCTACACCTTC,CASGLVPGANYGYTF
-,TRBJ2-3,TRBD1,TRBV11-2,TGTGCCAGCAGCTTATATTCAGGGGGTTTCACAGATACGCAGTATTTT,CASSLYSGGFTDTQYF
-,TRBJ2-1,TRBD2,TRBV6-1,TGTGCCAGCAGTGAAGATTTTAGCGGGACTTACTCCTACAATGAGCAGTTCTTC,CASSEDFSGTYSYNEQFF
-,TRBJ2-1,TRBD2,TRBV4-3,TGCGCCAGCAGCCCGACTAGCGGGACCTACAATGAGCAGTTCTTC,CASSPTSGTYNEQFF
-,TRBJ2-3,-,TRBV27,TGTGCCAGCAGTACTTTTAGGGTAGAGAGCACAGATACGCAGTATTTT,CASSTFRVESTDTQYF
-,TRBJ2-7,-,TRBV4-2,TGTGCCAGCAGCCCCACCACAGGGAGAGGAAACTACGAGCAGTACTTC,CASSPTTGRGNYEQYF
-,TRBJ2-5,-,TRBV6-5,TGTGCCAGCTCTAGGTTTTTATATGAAGAGACCCAGTACTTC,CASSRFLYEETQYF
-,TRBJ1-1,TRBD1,TRBV7-6,TGTGCCAGCAGCGGGGACAGTAACACTGAAGCTTTCTTT,CASSGDSNTEAFF
once,TRBJ2-2,-,TRBV30,TGTGCCTGTCCTCAGGGAACCGGGGAGCTGTTTTTT,CACPQGTGELFF
-,TRBJ2-7,-,TRBV7-9,TGTGCCAGCAGCCTAACAGGGCGCAGCTACGAGCAGTACTTC,CASSLTGRSYEQYF
-,TRBJ2-1,-,TRBV7-2,TGTGCCAGCAGCTTAGCGTATGAGCAGTTCTTC,CASSLAYEQFF
-,TRBJ1-5,-,TRBV28,TGTGCCAGCAGTCTCTCCAGGGGTCAGCCCCAGCATTTT,CASSLSRGQPQHF
-,TRBJ2-1,-,TRBV5-1,TGCGCCAGCAGCTTGGCCATTCCAACCGGTGGTGAGCAGTTCTTC,CASSLAIPTGGEQFF
-,TRBJ2-1,-,TRBV4-1,TGCGCCAGCAGCCAAGATGCATATGGACCGAGGTTCTTC,CASSQDAYGPRFF
-,TRBJ2-7,-,TRBV4-3,TGCGCCAGCAGCCAACAGAGCGGAGGGGGGTCCTACGAGCAGTACTTC,CASSQQSGGGSYEQYF
-,TRBJ1-5,TRBD1,TRBV11-2,TGTGCCAGCAGCCCCGGGACAGGGCGTCAGCCCCAGCATTTT,CASSPGTGRQPQHF
-,TRBJ1-1,-,TRBV4-3,TGCGCCAGCAGCCAAGGGGCGGCCCGGGGGCCTGAAGCTTTCTTT,CASSQGAARGPEAFF
-,TRBJ2-2,TRBD2,TRBV10-3,TGTGCCATCAGTGACCCCCTAGCGGGAGTTGCCGGGGAGCTGTTTTTT,CAISDPLAGVAGELFF
-,TRBJ1-1,-,TRBV20-1,TGCAGCCCCGGGAACACTGAAGCTTTCTTT,CSPGNTEAFF
-,TRBJ2-7,TRBD1,TRBV29-1,TGCAGCGTAGCCGGGACAGGGGTTTACGAGCAGTACTTC,CSVAGTGVYEQYF
-,TRBJ2-7,TRBD1,TRBV11-2,TGTGCCAGCAGCTCTAAAAACAGGGGGCGATGGCACGAGCAGTACTTC,CASSSKNRGRWHEQYF
-,TRBJ2-7,-,TRBV5-6,TGTGCCAGCAGCTTGCGTAGAGGGGGAGCGGGCGAGCAGTACTTC,CASSLRRGGAGEQYF
-,TRBJ2-5,TRBD2,TRBV2,TGTGCCAGCAGTGGACTAGCGGAAAAACAAGAGACCCAGTACTTC,CASSGLAEKQETQYF
-,TRBJ2-3,-,TRBV25-1,TGTGCCAGCAGCACTGGACGATTAGGAGATACGCAGTATTTT,CASSTGRLGDTQYF
-,TRBJ1-4,-,TRBV27,TGTGCCAGCAGTGGCGCTGCAACTAATGAAAAACTGTTTTTT,CASSGAATNEKLFF
-,TRBJ2-2,TRBD1,TRBV29-1,TGCAGCGTCCAGGGGGCGGCCGGGGAGCTGTTTTTT,CSVQGAAGELFF
-,TRBJ2-2,-,TRBV6-1,TGTGCCAGCAATTCGTGGGGATGGAACACCGGGGAGCTGTTTTTT,CASNSWGWNTGELFF
-,TRBJ2-2,-,TRBV28,TGTGCCAGCAGTTTCGGCGCAGGCGGGGAGCTGTTTTTT,CASSFGAGGELFF
-,TRBJ2-1,-,TRBV9,TGTGCCAGCAGCGGCCCTAACGCCTACAATGAGCAGTTCTTC,CASSGPNAYNEQFF
once,TRBJ2-7,-,TRBV28,TGTGCCAGCAGTTTACCTATGGGCGAGCAGTACTTC,CASSLPMGEQYF
-,TRBJ2-7,-,TRBV18,TGTGCCAGCTCACCACGTCCCAGCGCCTACGAGCAGTACTTC,CASSPRPSAYEQYF
-,TRBJ1-5,-,TRBV7-2,TGTGCCAGCAGCGAGACATATAGCAATCAGCCCCAGCATTTT,CASSETYSNQPQHF
-,TRBJ2-7,-,TRBV7-9,TGTGCCAGCAGCCGGGACACTTCCTACGAGCAGTACTTC,CASSRDTSYEQYF
-,TRBJ1-4,-,TRBV5-1,TGCGCCAGCAGCTTGGGACATTCAACTAATGAAAAACTGTTTTTT,CASSLGHSTNEKLFF